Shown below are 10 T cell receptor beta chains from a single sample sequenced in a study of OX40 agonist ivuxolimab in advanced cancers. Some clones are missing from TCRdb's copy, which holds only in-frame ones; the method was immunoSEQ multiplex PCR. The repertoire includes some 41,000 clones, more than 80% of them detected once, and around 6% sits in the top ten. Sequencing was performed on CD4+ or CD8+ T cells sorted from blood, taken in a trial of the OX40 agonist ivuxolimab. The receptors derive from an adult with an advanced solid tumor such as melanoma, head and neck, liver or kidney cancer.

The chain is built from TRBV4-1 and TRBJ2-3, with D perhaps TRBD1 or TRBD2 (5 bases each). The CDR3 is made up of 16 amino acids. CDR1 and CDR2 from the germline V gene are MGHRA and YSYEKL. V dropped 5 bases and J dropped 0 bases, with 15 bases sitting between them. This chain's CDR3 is CASSSTSGSSTDTQYF. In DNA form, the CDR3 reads TGCGCCAGCAGCTCCACTTCAGGGAGTAGCACAGATACGCAGTATTTT.

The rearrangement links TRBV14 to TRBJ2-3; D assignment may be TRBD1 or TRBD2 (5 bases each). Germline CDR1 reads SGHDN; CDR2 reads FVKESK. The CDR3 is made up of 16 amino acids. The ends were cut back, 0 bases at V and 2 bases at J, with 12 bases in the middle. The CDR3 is CASSQDPGRFTDTQYF. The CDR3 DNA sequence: TGTGCCAGCAGCCAAGATCCGGGGCGGTTCACAGATACGCAGTATTTT.

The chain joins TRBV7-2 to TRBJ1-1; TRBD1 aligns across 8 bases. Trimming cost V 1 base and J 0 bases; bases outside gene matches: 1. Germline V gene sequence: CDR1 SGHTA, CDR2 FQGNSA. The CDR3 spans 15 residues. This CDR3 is CASSLVGQVNTEAFF. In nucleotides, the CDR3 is TGTGCCAGCAGCTTAGTGGGACAGGTGAACACTGAAGCTTTCTTT.

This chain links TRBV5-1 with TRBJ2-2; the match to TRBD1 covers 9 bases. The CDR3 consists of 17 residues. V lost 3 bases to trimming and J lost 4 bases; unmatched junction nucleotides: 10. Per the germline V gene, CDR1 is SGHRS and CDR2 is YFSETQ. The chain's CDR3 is CASSSSHRGPVTGELFF. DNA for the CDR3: TGCGCCAGCAGCTCCAGCCACAGGGGGCCGGTCACCGGGGAGCTGTTTTTT.

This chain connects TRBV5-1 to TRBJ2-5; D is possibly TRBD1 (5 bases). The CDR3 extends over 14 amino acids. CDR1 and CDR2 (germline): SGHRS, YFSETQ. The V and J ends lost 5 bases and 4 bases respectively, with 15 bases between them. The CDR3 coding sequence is TGCGCCAGCAGAAAGTCAGGGATGGGAGAGACCCAGTACTTC. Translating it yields CASRKSGMGETQYF.

The CDR3, as DNA: TGCGCCAGCAGCCAGAGGGAGCCCGGGACTAGCGGGAGTACGCAGTATTTT. Protein: CASSQREPGTSGSTQYF. The chain has TRBV4-1 and TRBJ2-3, with TRBD2 matching over 14 bases. Trimming cost V 3 bases and J 8 bases; bases outside gene matches: 10. The CDR3 has 17 residues. CDR1 is MGHRA, CDR2 YSYEKL, per germline.

The CDR3 DNA sequence: TGCGCCAGCAGCTTGATGTATCAAGAGACCCAGTACTTC. Amino acid sequence: CASSLMYQETQYF. The chain combines TRBV5-1 with TRBJ2-5; D unresolved. From germline, CDR1 is SGHRS and CDR2 YFSETQ. V lost 1 base, J lost 2 bases, and 6 bases lay in between. CDR3 length: 13 residues.

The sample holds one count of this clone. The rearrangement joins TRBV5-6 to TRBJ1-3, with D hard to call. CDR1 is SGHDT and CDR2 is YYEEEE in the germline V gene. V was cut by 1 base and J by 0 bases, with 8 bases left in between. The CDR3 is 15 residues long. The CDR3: CASSLSLSSGNTIYF. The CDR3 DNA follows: TGTGCCAGCAGCTTGAGTCTAAGCTCTGGAAACACCATATATTTT.

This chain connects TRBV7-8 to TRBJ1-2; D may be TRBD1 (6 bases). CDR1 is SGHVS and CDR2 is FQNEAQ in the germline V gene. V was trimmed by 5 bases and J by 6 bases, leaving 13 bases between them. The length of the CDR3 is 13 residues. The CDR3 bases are TGTGCCAGCAGCCTTACAGGGACGGATGGCTACACCTTC. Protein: CASSLTGTDGYTF.

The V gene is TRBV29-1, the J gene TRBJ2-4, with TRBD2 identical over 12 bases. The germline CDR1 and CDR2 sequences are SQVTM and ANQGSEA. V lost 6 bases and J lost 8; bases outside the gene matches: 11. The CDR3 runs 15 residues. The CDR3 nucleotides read TGCAGCGTCCAAGTCCTAGCGGGAGGGCTTGACATTCAGTACTTC. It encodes CSVQVLAGGLDIQYF.